A selection of T cell receptor beta chains follows, all from one sample in a study of blood T cell repertoires in COVID-19. Using immunoSEQ multiplex PCR, the repertoire was profiled, and TCRdb retains in-frame clones only, with some absent. The sample holds some 46,000 clones, approximately 70% seen once. Material for sequencing was peripheral blood. Receptors originate from a man at least 80 years old with acute or convalescent COVID-19. Both conserved end residues are part of each CDR3. The order of the fields is CDR3 DNA, CDR3 protein, CDR3 length, J gene, V gene, D gene, clone size. D genes are given only for firm matches. The size entry is marked missing in some rows and otherwise reads once, few, many or a size class.

TGTGCCAGCAGCTTGACTAGCGTTACCACCTACGAGCAGTACTTC,CASSLTSVTTYEQYF,15,TRBJ2-7,TRBV11-2,TRBD2,once
TGTGCCAGCAGTTTGGTTTCCAGGATCAACGAGCAGTACTTC,CASSLVSRINEQYF,14,TRBJ2-7,TRBV28,.,.
TGTGCCAGCAGAGGACAGGGTGAAAACATTCAGTACTTC,CASRGQGENIQYF,13,TRBJ2-4,TRBV6-5,TRBD1,.
TGTGCCAGCAGTCAGGGACAGGGTCCCTATGGCTACACCTTC,CASSQGQGPYGYTF,14,TRBJ1-2,TRBV6-5,TRBD1,.
TGTGCCAGCAGCGGCCGTGGGCGGGGCGGGAGCTCCTACAATGAGCAGTTCTTC,CASSGRGRGGSSYNEQFF,18,TRBJ2-1,TRBV11-2,TRBD2,once
TGTGCCAGCAGCTTAGGTTGGGGGACTCCATCTTACGAGCAGTACTTC,CASSLGWGTPSYEQYF,16,TRBJ2-7,TRBV7-2,.,medium-sized
TGTGCCAGCTCACCACGGACTAGCGGATCCTACGAGCAGTACTTC,CASSPRTSGSYEQYF,15,TRBJ2-7,TRBV18,TRBD2,few
TGTGCCAGCAGCCTCGGACTAGATCGGGGAGGGAAGTACTTC,CASSLGLDRGGKYF,14,TRBJ2-7,TRBV6-5,TRBD2,once
TGTGCCAGCAGCAGAGGGGACAGGGCCTTTGGGAACACCATATATTTT,CASSRGDRAFGNTIYF,16,TRBJ1-3,TRBV7-6,TRBD1,.
TGTGCCAGCTCGCAGGACAGGGGTCGAATGGACACCTTC,CASSQDRGRMDTF,13,TRBJ1-2,TRBV18,TRBD1,few
TGTGCCTGGAGTATAGCGGGAGCCCAAGAGACCCAGTACTTC,CAWSIAGAQETQYF,14,TRBJ2-5,TRBV30,TRBD2,.
TGCAGCGTGGGGACAGGGGCGGCTGGCTACACCTTC,CSVGTGAAGYTF,12,TRBJ1-2,TRBV29-1,TRBD1,.
TGTGCCAGCAGCCAACCGGTTGCGGGAGGGCCCTCGGGGACCCAGTACTTC,CASSQPVAGGPSGTQYF,17,TRBJ2-5,TRBV3-1/TRBV3-2,TRBD2,once
TGCGCCAGCAGCTTGGTTCCGGGACAGACCGCCTACAATGAGCAGTTCTTC,CASSLVPGQTAYNEQFF,17,TRBJ2-1,TRBV5-1,TRBD1,.
TGTGCCAGTAGCCCGGGACAGGGATCCTCTGGGGCCAACGTCCTGACTTTC,CASSPGQGSSGANVLTF,17,TRBJ2-6,TRBV19,TRBD1,.
TGTGCCAGCAGCCCCCGGGCGGGACAGGGATACGAGCAGTACTTC,CASSPRAGQGYEQYF,15,TRBJ2-7,TRBV7-2,TRBD1,few
TGTGCCAGCAGCCGGCAGGGAATCTCTGGGGCCAACGTCCTGACTTTC,CASSRQGISGANVLTF,16,TRBJ2-6,TRBV5-5,.,.
TGCGCCAGCAGCCCCCAACTGGCGGGAGGGGAGACCCAGTACTTC,CASSPQLAGGETQYF,15,TRBJ2-5,TRBV4-3,TRBD2,few
TGTGCCACCAGCAGGAGACTAGCGGGAAGCGGAGATACGCAGTATTTT,CATSRRLAGSGDTQYF,16,TRBJ2-3,TRBV15,TRBD2,.
TGTGCCAGTAGTATCACAGGGGCGAGAAACACCATATATTTT,CASSITGARNTIYF,14,TRBJ1-3,TRBV19,TRBD1,.
TGCAGCGTTGAGAATTGGGGGCAGGGCTCAAGACCCCAGCATTTT,CSVENWGQGSRPQHF,15,TRBJ1-5,TRBV29-1,.,.
TGTGCCAGCAGTGAAGCGTGGTGGGGGACAGGACGCGGCGAGCAGTACTTC,CASSEAWWGTGRGEQYF,17,TRBJ2-7,TRBV6-1,TRBD1,.
TGTGCCAGCAGCCAAACTCCCCTCAGGAACACCATATATTTT,CASSQTPLRNTIYF,14,TRBJ1-3,TRBV9,.,.
TGTGCCAGCAGCCTCCGACCGATAGCCCAGAGTGGGGCCAACGTCCTGACTTTC,CASSLRPIAQSGANVLTF,18,TRBJ2-6,TRBV4-2,.,.
TGTGCCAGCAGCTCACTTGGGGGGAACTCCTACGAGCAGTACTTC,CASSSLGGNSYEQYF,15,TRBJ2-7,TRBV28,.,few
TGTGCCAGCAGTCCCTCGTTAGCGGGAGGGCTAACCGGGGAGCTGTTTTTT,CASSPSLAGGLTGELFF,17,TRBJ2-2,TRBV2,TRBD2,.
TGCGCCAGCAGCTTGGACGGAGGGGCCTACAATGAGCAGTTCTTC,CASSLDGGAYNEQFF,15,TRBJ2-1,TRBV5-1,.,few
TGCGCCAGCAGTAGAGGGGACAGCCAAGAGACCCAGTACTTC,CASSRGDSQETQYF,14,TRBJ2-5,TRBV5-1,TRBD1,.
TGTGCCAGCAGCAACAGGGACCGATCCTACGAGCAGTACTTC,CASSNRDRSYEQYF,14,TRBJ2-7,TRBV7-9,.,few
TGTGCCAGCAGCCCCGACAGGAACTATGGCTACACCTTC,CASSPDRNYGYTF,13,TRBJ1-2,TRBV6-6,.,.
TGTGCCAGCATCTGGGGGGGGCACACCGGGGAGCTGTTTTTT,CASIWGGHTGELFF,14,TRBJ2-2,TRBV28,.,once
TGCGCCAGCAGCCCGGACAGGGCCACAGATACGCAGTATTTT,CASSPDRATDTQYF,14,TRBJ2-3,TRBV4-3,TRBD1,once
TGTGCCAGCTCACGAGGAGCAACTAATGAAAAACTGTTTTTT,CASSRGATNEKLFF,14,TRBJ1-4,TRBV18,.,.
TGTGCCAGCTGGGGAAAGGGGAGGGACTATGGCTACACCTTC,CASWGKGRDYGYTF,14,TRBJ1-2,TRBV28,.,.
TGTGCCAGCAGCCAAACTAGCGGGAGTAGCTACGAGCAGTACTTC,CASSQTSGSSYEQYF,15,TRBJ2-7,TRBV3-1/TRBV3-2,TRBD2,few
TGTGCCAGCTCACGGGCTGGGGCGGGAGAAGGGAATGAGCAGTTCTTC,CASSRAGAGEGNEQFF,16,TRBJ2-1,TRBV18,TRBD2,many
TGTGCCAGCAGCTTAAAAGGACTAGCGGGGCCTAGGGAGCAGTACTTC,CASSLKGLAGPREQYF,16,TRBJ2-7,TRBV7-2,TRBD2,.
TGTGCCAGCAGCCGAGATCAGGGATCTGGAAACACCATATATTTT,CASSRDQGSGNTIYF,15,TRBJ1-3,TRBV5-4,.,.
TGTGCCAGCAGCTTTGGCATCCAGAGGACTGAAGCTTTCTTT,CASSFGIQRTEAFF,14,TRBJ1-1,TRBV5-5,.,.
TGTGCCAGCAGTGAGGGACTAGCGGGATATGAGACCCAGTACTTC,CASSEGLAGYETQYF,15,TRBJ2-5,TRBV2,TRBD2,.
TGTGCCAGCGGGGACAATTACAGGGGGCGTTCACCCCTCCACTTT,CASGDNYRGRSPLHF,15,TRBJ1-6,TRBV7-8,TRBD1,few
TGTGCCAGCTCACGAACCGTTACAGGGGAAAATCAGCCCCAGCATTTT,CASSRTVTGENQPQHF,16,TRBJ1-5,TRBV18,TRBD1,.
TGTGCCAGCGGCCGGGACTACACAGATACGCAGTATTTT,CASGRDYTDTQYF,13,TRBJ2-3,TRBV2,TRBD2,.
TGTGCCAGCAGTGAAAGGGCAGGGCGGAACACTGAAGCTTTCTTT,CASSERAGRNTEAFF,15,TRBJ1-1,TRBV6-1,.,.
TGTGCCAGCAGCAAGGGGACAGGGGTTAGGGGCAACTTC,CASSKGTGVRGNF,13,TRBJ2-4,TRBV21-1,.,.
TGTGCCAGCAGTTTCGGGGTGGCACCCTTTAGCAATCAGCCCCAGCATTTT,CASSFGVAPFSNQPQHF,17,TRBJ1-5,TRBV2,.,.
TGTGCCAGTAGTATTCGGGAGGGTAACCGTGGCTACACCTTC,CASSIREGNRGYTF,14,TRBJ1-2,TRBV19,.,.
TGCGCCAGCAGCGTGCTTGGGCCAAACTATGGCTACACCTTC,CASSVLGPNYGYTF,14,TRBJ1-2,TRBV5-1,.,.
TGTGCCAGCAGCCAGAACAGGTCCCCCGGGGAGCTGTTTTTT,CASSQNRSPGELFF,14,TRBJ2-2,TRBV3-1/TRBV3-2,.,.
TGTGCCAACCGGGACAGAAACTACGAGCAGTACTTC,CANRDRNYEQYF,12,TRBJ2-7,TRBV19,TRBD1,.
TGTGCCAGCAGGGGGGCCACGGAGAACACTGAAGCTTTCTTT,CASRGATENTEAFF,14,TRBJ1-1,TRBV2,.,few
TGTGCCACCAGCAGGGACTCCAGCAATCAGCCCCAGCATTTT,CATSRDSSNQPQHF,14,TRBJ1-5,TRBV15,.,.
TGTGCTAGTGGTTTGGACAGGGTGGACAATGAGCAGTTCTTC,CASGLDRVDNEQFF,14,TRBJ2-1,TRBV12-5,.,.
TGTGCCAGCAGCCTATCCCCGGTGGGCCGGGGGGGTCTCAATGAGCAGTTCTTC,CASSLSPVGRGGLNEQFF,18,TRBJ2-1,TRBV7-2,TRBD2,.
TGTGCCATCAGTGCGACAGGGGTTACGACAGATACGCAGTATTTT,CAISATGVTTDTQYF,15,TRBJ2-3,TRBV10-3,TRBD1,.
TGCGCCAGCAGCCGGACTAGCGCCTACACAGATACGCAGTATTTT,CASSRTSAYTDTQYF,15,TRBJ2-3,TRBV5-1,TRBD2,.
TGTGCCAGCAGCTTGACAAGGTACGAGCAGTACTTC,CASSLTRYEQYF,12,TRBJ2-7,TRBV7-8,.,.
TGCAGCGTTGATCCGAAACGGACAGACTATGGCTACACCTTC,CSVDPKRTDYGYTF,14,TRBJ1-2,TRBV29-1,.,.
TGTGCCAGCAACCTAGCGGGAGCATCGGAGACCCAGTACTTC,CASNLAGASETQYF,14,TRBJ2-5,TRBV7-2,TRBD2,.
TGTGCCAGCAGCCAAGAAGGGCAGGGGGCCGCCGGGGAGCTGTTTTTT,CASSQEGQGAAGELFF,16,TRBJ2-2,TRBV3-1/TRBV3-2,TRBD1,.